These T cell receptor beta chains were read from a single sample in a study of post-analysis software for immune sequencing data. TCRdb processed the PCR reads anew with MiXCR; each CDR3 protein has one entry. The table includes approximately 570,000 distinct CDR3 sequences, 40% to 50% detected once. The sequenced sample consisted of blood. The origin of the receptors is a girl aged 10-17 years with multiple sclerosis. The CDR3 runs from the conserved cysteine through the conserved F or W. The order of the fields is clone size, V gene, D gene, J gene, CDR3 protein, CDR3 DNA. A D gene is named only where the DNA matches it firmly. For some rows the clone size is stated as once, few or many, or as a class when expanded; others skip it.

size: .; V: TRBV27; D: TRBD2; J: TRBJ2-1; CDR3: CASSLSPRLAGAYNEQFF; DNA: TGTGCCAGCAGTTTATCGCCCCGACTAGCGGGAGCCTACAATGAGCAGTTCTTC
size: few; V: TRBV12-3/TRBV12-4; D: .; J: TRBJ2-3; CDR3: CANTRSTDTQYF; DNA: TGTGCCAACACCCGGAGCACAGATACGCAGTATTTT
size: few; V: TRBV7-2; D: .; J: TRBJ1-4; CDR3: CASSLVGNSGEKLFF; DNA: TGTGCCAGCAGCTTAGTCGGAAACAGTGGGGAAAAACTGTTTTTT
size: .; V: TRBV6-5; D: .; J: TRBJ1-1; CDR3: CASRKELGTEAFF; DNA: TGTGCCAGTCGCAAGGAATTGGGCACTGAAGCTTTCTTT
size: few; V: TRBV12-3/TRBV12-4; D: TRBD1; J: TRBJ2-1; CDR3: CASSLATGGDNEQFF; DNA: TGTGCCAGCAGTTTAGCGACAGGGGGGGACAATGAGCAGTTCTTC
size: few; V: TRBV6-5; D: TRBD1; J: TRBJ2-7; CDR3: CASSLQGDPYEQYF; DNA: TGTGCCAGCAGTTTACAGGGGGACCCCTACGAGCAGTACTTC
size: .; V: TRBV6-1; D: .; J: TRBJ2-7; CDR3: CANSQGFSYEQYF; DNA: TGTGCCAACTCACAGGGTTTCTCCTACGAGCAGTACTTC
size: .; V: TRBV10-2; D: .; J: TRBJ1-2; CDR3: CASSESAAGYGYTF; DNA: TGCGCCAGCAGTGAGTCGGCCGCGGGGTATGGCTACACCTTC
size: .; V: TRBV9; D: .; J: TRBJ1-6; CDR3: CASSVGSPGGSPLHF; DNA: TGTGCCAGCAGCGTAGGGTCCCCGGGTGGTTCACCCCTCCACTTT
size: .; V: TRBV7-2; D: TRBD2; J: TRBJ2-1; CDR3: CTSSLALGLAGTYNEQFF; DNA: TGTACCAGCAGCTTAGCTCTTGGACTAGCGGGCACCTACAATGAGCAGTTCTTC
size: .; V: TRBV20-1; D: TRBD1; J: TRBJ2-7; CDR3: CSARGMGRGLNEQYF; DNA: TGCAGTGCTAGGGGGATGGGCAGGGGGCTCAACGAGCAGTACTTC
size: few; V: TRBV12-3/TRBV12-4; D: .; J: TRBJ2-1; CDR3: CASSLNGKQFF; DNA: TGTGCCAGCAGTTTAAACGGAAAGCAGTTCTTC
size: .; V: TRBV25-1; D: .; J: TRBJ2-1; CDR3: CASSEPGRNEQFF; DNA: TGTGCCAGCAGTGAACCGGGGCGAAATGAGCAGTTCTTC
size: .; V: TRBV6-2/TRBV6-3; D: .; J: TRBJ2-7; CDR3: CASRLSGTDEQYF; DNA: TGTGCCAGCCGATTATCGGGGACTGACGAGCAGTACTTC
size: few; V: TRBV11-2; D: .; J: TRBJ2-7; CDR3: CASSLGGSKYEQYF; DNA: TGTGCCAGCAGCTTAGGCGGCAGTAAGTACGAGCAGTACTTC
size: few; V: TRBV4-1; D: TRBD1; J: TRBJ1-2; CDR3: CASSQVTGGDYGYTF; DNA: TGCGCCAGCAGCCAAGTCACAGGGGGCGACTATGGCTACACCTTC
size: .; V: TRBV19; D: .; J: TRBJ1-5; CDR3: CASRDTVRGNQPQHF; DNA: TGTGCCAGTAGGGATACCGTTAGGGGTAATCAGCCCCAGCATTTT
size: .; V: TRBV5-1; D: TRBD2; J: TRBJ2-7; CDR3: CASSPMSGSYEQYF; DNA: TGCGCCAGCAGCCCCATGAGCGGGAGCTACGAGCAGTACTTC
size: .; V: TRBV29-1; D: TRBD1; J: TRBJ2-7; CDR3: CSVEVDHRGPYEQYF; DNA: TGCAGCGTTGAAGTGGACCACAGGGGGCCCTACGAGCAGTACTTC
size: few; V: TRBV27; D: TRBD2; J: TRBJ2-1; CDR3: CASSVPGLASNEQFF; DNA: TGTGCCAGCAGTGTCCCGGGACTAGCTAGCAATGAGCAGTTCTTC
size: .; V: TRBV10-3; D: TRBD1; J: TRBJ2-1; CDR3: CAISRTGMEDNEQFF; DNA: TGTGCCATCAGTAGGACAGGGATGGAAGACAATGAGCAGTTCTTC
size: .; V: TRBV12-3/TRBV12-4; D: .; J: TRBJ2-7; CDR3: CASSSIYYEQYF; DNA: TGTGCCAGCAGTTCTATCTATTACGAGCAGTACTTC
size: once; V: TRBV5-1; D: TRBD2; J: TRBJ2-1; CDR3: CASSRASGSLSYNEQFF; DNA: TGCGCCAGCAGCCGGGCTAGCGGGAGCTTGTCCTACAATGAGCAGTTCTTC
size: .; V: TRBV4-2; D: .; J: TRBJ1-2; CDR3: CASSQGGHRASGYTF; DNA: TGTGCCAGCAGCCAGGGCGGACACCGGGCTAGTGGCTACACCTTC
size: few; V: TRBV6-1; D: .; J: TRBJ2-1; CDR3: CAGRTGHNEQFF; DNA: TGTGCCGGGCGGACTGGTCACAATGAGCAGTTCTTC
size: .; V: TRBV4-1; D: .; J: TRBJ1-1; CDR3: CASSQKGGGVQNTEAFF; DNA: TGCGCCAGCAGCCAAAAAGGGGGGGGGGTTCAGAACACTGAAGCTTTCTTT
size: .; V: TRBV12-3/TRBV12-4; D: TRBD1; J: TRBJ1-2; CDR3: CASSLGGGQRSGYTF; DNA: TGTGCCAGCAGTTTAGGGGGGGGACAGCGCTCCGGCTACACCTTC
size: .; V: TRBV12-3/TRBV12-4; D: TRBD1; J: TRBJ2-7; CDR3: CASRTDRGHTYEQYF; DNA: TGTGCCAGCAGGACGGACAGGGGGCACACCTACGAGCAGTACTTC
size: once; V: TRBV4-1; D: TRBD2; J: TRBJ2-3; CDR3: CASSQEEAGLAMDTQYF; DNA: TGCGCCAGCAGCCAAGAAGAGGCGGGACTAGCGATGGATACGCAGTATTTT
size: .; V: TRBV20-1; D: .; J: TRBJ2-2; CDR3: CSARGDTGELFF; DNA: TGCAGTGCTAGGGGTGACACCGGGGAGCTGTTTTTT
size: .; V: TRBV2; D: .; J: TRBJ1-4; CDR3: CASSEGGREKLFF; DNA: TGTGCCAGCAGTGAAGGGGGAAGGGAAAAACTGTTTTTT
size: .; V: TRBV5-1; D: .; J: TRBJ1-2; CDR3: CASSSVGASGYTF; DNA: TGCGCCAGCAGCTCGGTAGGGGCCAGTGGCTACACCTTC
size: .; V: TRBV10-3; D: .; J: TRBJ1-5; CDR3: CAISREAQNQPQHF; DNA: TGTGCCATCAGCCGGGAGGCCCAGAATCAGCCCCAGCATTTT
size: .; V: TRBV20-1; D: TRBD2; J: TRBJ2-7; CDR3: CSAIGGRASYEQYF; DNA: TGCAGTGCTATCGGCGGGAGGGCTTCCTACGAGCAGTACTTC
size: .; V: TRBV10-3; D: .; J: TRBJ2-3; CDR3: CAISGGASDGSSDTQYF; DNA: TGTGCCATCAGTGGAGGGGCTAGCGACGGGAGCTCAGATACGCAGTATTTT
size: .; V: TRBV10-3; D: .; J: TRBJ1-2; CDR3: CAINGQGYGYTF; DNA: TGTGCCATCAACGGGCAGGGGTATGGCTACACCTTC
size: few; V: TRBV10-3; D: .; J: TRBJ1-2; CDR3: CAISLQGQDGYTF; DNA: TGTGCCATCAGTCTCCAAGGTCAAGATGGCTACACCTTC
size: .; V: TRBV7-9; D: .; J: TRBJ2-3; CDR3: CASSSPSDTQYF; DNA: TGTGCCAGCAGCTCCCCCTCAGATACGCAGTATTTT
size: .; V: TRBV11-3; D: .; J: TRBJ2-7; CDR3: CASSLRTETYSYEQYF; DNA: TGTGCCAGCAGCTTACGGACAGAGACCTACTCCTACGAGCAGTACTTC
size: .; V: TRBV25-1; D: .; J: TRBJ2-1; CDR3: CASSIGGAPYNEQFF; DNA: TGTGCCAGCAGCATTGGGGGGGCCCCCTACAATGAGCAGTTCTTC
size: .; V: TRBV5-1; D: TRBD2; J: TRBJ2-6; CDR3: CASSYAGGSGANVLTF; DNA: TGCGCCAGCAGCTATGCGGGGGGCTCTGGGGCCAACGTCCTGACTTTC